This T cell receptor beta chain was sequenced during a study of spatial heterogeneity in lung cancer. Trimming took off 3 bases at V and 7 bases at J, with 10 bases between the two ends. Germline V gene lookup returns CDR1 DFQATT and CDR2 SNEGSKA (reference sequence). This CDR3 is 12 amino acids long. TCRdb analysed the 5' RACE reads with MiXCR anew, one entry per CDR3 protein. This sample has some 5,000 distinct CDR3 sequences, with around an eighth found just once. By sample share, this clonotype is medium-sized (0.01 to 0.1%). Its matching antigen is unknown. The time point: sample taken at primary tumor resection. Samples came from around 70 TRACERx patients with untreated early-stage lung cancer. The input material, whole RNA from tumor, nontumor lung or frozen PBMC, was sequenced unsorted. Regarding the study as a whole: Within tumors, counts of expanded alpha and beta TCRs tracked tumor mutation counts.

This clonotype was obtained from a female donor with early-stage non-small cell lung cancer. Here the sequenced sample was lung tumor tissue, taken at surgery. The rearrangement links TRBV20-1 to TRBJ2-1; TRBD1 or TRBD2 may be the D gene (5 bases each). CDR3 sequence reads: CSASGDVNEQFF. The DNA for the CDR3 is TGCAGTGCTAGCGGGGACGTTAATGAGCAGTTCTTC.